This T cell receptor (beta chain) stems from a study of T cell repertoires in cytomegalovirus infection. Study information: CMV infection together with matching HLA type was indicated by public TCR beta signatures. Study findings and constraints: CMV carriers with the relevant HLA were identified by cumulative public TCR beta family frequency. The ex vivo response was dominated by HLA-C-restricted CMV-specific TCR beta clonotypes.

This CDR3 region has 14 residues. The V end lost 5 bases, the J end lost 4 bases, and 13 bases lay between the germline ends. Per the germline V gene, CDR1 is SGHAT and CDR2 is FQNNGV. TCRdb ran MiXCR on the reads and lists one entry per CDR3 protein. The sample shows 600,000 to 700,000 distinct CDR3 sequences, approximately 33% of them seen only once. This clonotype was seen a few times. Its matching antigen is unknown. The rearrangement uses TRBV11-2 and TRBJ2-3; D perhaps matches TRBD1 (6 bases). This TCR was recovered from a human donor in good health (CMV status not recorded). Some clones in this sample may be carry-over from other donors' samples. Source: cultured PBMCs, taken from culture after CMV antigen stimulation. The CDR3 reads CASSQQGPADTQYF. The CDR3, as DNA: TGTGCCAGCAGCCAGCAGGGGCCGGCAGATACGCAGTATTTT. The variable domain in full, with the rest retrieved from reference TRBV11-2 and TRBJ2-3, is EAGVAQSPRYKIIEKRQSVAFWCNPISGHATLYWYQQILGQGPKLLIQFQNNGVVDDSQLPKDRFSAERLKGVDSTLKIQPAKLEDSAVYLCASSQQGPADTQYFGPGTRLTVL.